This T cell receptor beta chain was sequenced in a study of identical twins' blood T cells. A single record per CDR3 protein comes from TCRdb applying MiXCR to the 5' RACE reads. The sample lists a few hundred thousand distinct CDR3 sequences, over 25% seen once, with about 6% in the top ten. V was pared by 6 bases and J by 2 bases, with 6 bases of the junction left unmatched. The CDR3 covers 14 residues. The V gene's germline CDR1 is MDHEN and CDR2 SYDVKM. The source of this sequence is a woman aged 18-50 years in good health. The sequencing input was PBMCs. The chain employs TRBV28 and TRBJ1-2; TRBD1 matches at 7 bases. The CDR3 bases are TGTGCCAGCAGGAGGCCGGGACAGAACTATGGCTACACCTTC. Its translation is CASRRPGQNYGYTF.